This T cell receptor beta chain is from a study of T cells in localized non-small cell lung cancer. Sequenced by immunoSEQ multiplex PCR; TCRdb stores in-frame clones only, minus some. The sample carries around 19,000 clones, roughly nine tenths recorded once. In the case of this clone: Its antigen is still unknown.

V gave up 3 bases and J gave up 10 bases, with 16 bases separating them. The CDR3 loop spans 14 amino acids. The germline V gene has CDR1 SGHTA and CDR2 FQGNSA. Study results and limitations: In adjacent lung, a median roughly 60 of the top 100 tumor clones were found. Highest T cell clonality was seen in uninvolved adjacent lung, surpassing that measured in tumor. Higher T cell density in the blood was associated with longer overall survival, whereas higher adjacent-lung clonality associated with shorter survival.

This clonotype was obtained from a woman aged 40-75 years with stage I lung adenocarcinoma. Here the sequenced sample was peripheral blood, taken before any cancer treatment. The rearrangement joins TRBV7-2 to TRBJ2-1; D remains ambiguous. As DNA, the CDR3 is TGTGCCAGCAGCTTGGGCGGAAGGTTGGGGGAGCAGTTCTTC. It is translated as CASSLGGRLGEQFF.